Sequencing of this T cell receptor beta chain was carried out in a study of regulatory T cells in long-lasting Graves disease (dated by TCRdb to about 2021). Regarding the research as a whole: Persistent Graves' disease was defined as persistently positive TSH receptor autoantibodies together with antithyroid drug treatment for over 5 years. This study used TCR sequencing and RNA sequencing of peripheral blood to compare persistent Graves' disease patients against newly diagnosed Graves' disease patients. The study was conducted in China and was registered as a clinical trial. A total of about 35 samples underwent TCR sequencing, from roughly 13 patients with persistent Graves' disease and 20 patients with newly diagnosed Graves' disease. In the clinical cohort, patients with persistent Graves' disease had used antithyroid drugs for an average of about 9.3 years. Results the study describes overall, beyond this receptor: As a limitation, the authors acknowledged that the small sample size may reduce accuracy. Peripheral blood alone was examined, since thyroid tissue, which constituted the primary lesion, could not be accessed. Only the TCR beta chain was sequenced and analyzed. TRBV28, TRBJ1-2 and TRBJ2-5 were preferentially used in persistent disease, while TRBV20-1 and TRBJ2-1 were favored in newly diagnosed disease. Compared with newly diagnosed patients, persistent Graves' disease patients had lower TCR Shannon entropy and fewer highly expanded clones, which suggests clonal expansion. Patients with persistent disease shared more public clonotypes (roughly 2,900) than newly diagnosed patients did (around 1,000).

The germline V gene sets CDR1 to SGHTA and CDR2 to FQGTGA. Reading from cysteine to phenylalanine, the CDR3 counts 14 amino acids. The only DNA kept is the CDR3, 42 bases in frame from the first base. V is pruned by 2 bases and J by 9 bases, leaving 5 bases of the junction without a gene match. Sample time point, as interpreted from the label and publication: persistent/refractory GD, antithyroid drugs over 5 years with positive TRAb. For both TCR sequencing and RNA sequencing, RNA was extracted from PBMCs in TRIzol. Graves' disease was diagnosed according to American Thyroid Association guidelines. Patients were recruited from an endocrinology department in Xi'an, China. Each patient gave 8.5 to 9.5 milliliters of peripheral blood, collected in an EDTA anticoagulant tube. Ficoll Paque Plus density gradient separation was used to isolate PBMCs, and no further T cell sorting was done. RNA quality was checked with an Agilent 2100 Bioanalyzer and agarose gel, and concentration with a NanoDrop 2000.

The library was generated by multiplex PCR. Sequencing took place on an Illumina HiSeq 4000. TCR beta libraries were built with iRepertoire HTBI primers and Arm-PCR amplification of CDR3 regions. Before sequencing, the PCR products underwent gel purification. The paper's data handling went like this. Gene usage analysis of CDR3 amino acid clonotypes relied on the roughly 58 TRBV and around 14 TRBJ segments identified across samples. Filtered high-quality paired reads were merged into contigs using COPE and FqMerger. BLAST was used to align contigs to the IMGT TRBV, TRBD and TRBJ reference genes, and CDR3 was defined following IMGT. Any clonotype with a frequency above 0.1% was classified as a highly expanded clone. Shannon entropy was used to measure repertoire diversity, and the Gini coefficient was used to measure V-J evenness. A clonotype found in more than one individual was treated as public. TCRdb took the public reads, trimmed them with fastp at Q25, ran MiXCR for clone calling and kept in-frame beta chains. CDR3 protein sequences are deduplicated, and each keeps its most common genes and DNA. TCRdb assigned the V and J calls; the authors' analysis was not used. The sample table contains around 430,000 distinct CDR3 sequences; only one count was recorded for approximately 23% of them. The ten largest clones take up around 12% of the sample.

As to this clonotype: Its antigen is currently not known. No per-base quality is available; no much larger clone lies one base away.

This TCR was sampled from a female donor with Graves disease. The chain uses TRBV7-3 and TRBJ2-1; 9 central bases correspond to TRBD2. This specimen consisted of peripheral blood mononuclear cells (PBMCs), obtained when the disease was refractory, from a patient treated with antithyroid drugs. In nucleotide form, the sequence is TGTGCCAGCAGCTTAGATCCTAGCGGGGTTGAGCAGTTCTTC. This yields the protein CASSLDPSGVEQFF.